One sample yielded the 3 T cell receptor beta chains listed below, sequenced in a study of OX40 agonist ivuxolimab in advanced cancers. Sequencing was performed with immunoSEQ multiplex PCR; in TCRdb, only in-frame clones are kept and a portion is missing. The sample has some 17,000 clones; 80% to 90% are singletons. The sample was CD4+ or CD8+ T cells sorted from blood, taken in a trial of the OX40 agonist ivuxolimab. The origin of the receptors is an adult with an advanced solid tumor such as melanoma, head and neck, liver or kidney cancer.

This sequence joins TRBV5-6 and TRBJ2-7; the match to TRBD1 covers 7 bases. Germline assignment: CDR1 SGHDT and CDR2 YYEEEE. The trim removed 5 bases at V and 0 bases at J, leaving 5 bases unmatched. The CDR3 consists of 14 residues. The DNA for the CDR3 is TGTGCCAGCAGTACCGGGACAGCCTCCTACGAGCAGTACTTC. Translating gives CASSTGTASYEQYF.

The chain carries TRBV27 and TRBJ1-1; D perhaps matches TRBD1 (5 bases). The V and J ends lost 3 bases and 4 bases respectively, with 12 bases between them. The CDR3 has 14 amino acids. Germline V gene sequence: CDR1 MNHEY, CDR2 SMNVEV (reference sequence). The CDR3, as DNA: TGTGCCAGCAGTTTGGGAGGGGCCAGCACTGAAGCTTTCTTT. Its translation: CASSLGGASTEAFF.

This clone came up once. The chain employs TRBV4-1 and TRBJ2-1, with 11 bases identical to TRBD2. Germline assignment: CDR1 MGHRA and CDR2 YSYEKL. V trimming: 0 bases; J trimming: 4 bases; junction bases outside the gene matches: 2. This CDR3 is 16 amino acids long. The CDR3 sequence: CASSQEGLAVYNEQFF. The CDR3 DNA reads TGCGCCAGCAGCCAAGAGGGACTAGCGGTTTACAATGAGCAGTTCTTC.